This entry concerns a single T cell receptor beta chain. Its antigen is not known. V was shortened by 1 base and J by 0 bases, with 10 bases between the two germline ends. The CDR3 runs 16 residues. CDR1 and CDR2 (germline): SGHDT, YYEEEE. The data stem from a study of cytomegalovirus exposure and HLA in healthy donors. Study-wide results and limits: Accurate prediction of most subjects' HLA-A and HLA-B alleles from TCR beta sequences was reported. Later on, a genetic analysis was performed. It linked a missense variant in DCLRE1C with V- and J-gene trimming of TCR beta.

PCR used 60 Vbeta primers and 13 Jbeta primers. Data came from immunoSEQ multiplex PCR; TCRdb stores just in-frame clones and leaves some out. The table includes about 160,000 clones, roughly 80% detected once. The TCR comes from a woman in her twenties or thirties in good health and CMV-seropositive. Sequencing was performed on PBMCs. This chain joins TRBV5-6 and TRBJ1-4; D remains ambiguous. This chain's CDR3 is CASSLRYPATNEKLFF. Here the CDR3 DNA reads TGTGCCAGCAGCTTGCGGTACCCCGCAACTAATGAAAAACTGTTTTTT. The full variable domain, completed using reference TRBV5-6 and TRBJ1-4, is DAGVTQSPTHLIKTRGQQVTLRCSPKSGHDTVSWYQQALGQGPQFIFQYYEEEERQRGNFPDRFSGHQFPNYSSELNVNALLLGDSALYLCASSLRYPATNEKLFFGSGTQLSVL.